This T cell receptor (beta chain) was found in a study of tumor and adjacent non-tumor tissue in lung cancer. Study context: About 4.17 million productive TCRbeta reads were obtained per sample on average. Study-wide findings and caveats: Normal lung showed higher cumulative top 100 clone frequency than tumor.

TCRbeta libraries were built with three rounds of nested PCR, modified from ARM-PCR. TCRdb redid the calling of the multiplex PCR reads with MiXCR, one entry per CDR3 protein. Of 60,000 to 95,000 distinct CDR3 sequences listed, under 80% are singletons. The CDR3 is made up of 17 amino acids. J lost 7 bases, V lost 0 bases, and 14 bases had no gene match. Germline assignment: CDR1 MNHNS and CDR2 SASEGT. The template was RNA from unsorted bulk tissue. Donors were chemotherapy-naive, newly diagnosed lung cancer surgical patients in China, August–late 2014. About this clonotype itself: As yet, its antigen is unknown.

The specimen was lung tumor tissue. This rearrangement joins TRBV6-1 to TRBJ2-7, with 8 bases aligning to TRBD2. The TCR was taken from a woman aged 45 to 65 with non-small cell lung cancer. The CDR3 bases are TGTGCCAGCAGTGAAGCCAGCGGGAGTATCTTGGGGGGTGAGCAGTACTTC. Translation gives CASSEASGSILGGEQYF.